The clone carrying this T cell receptor beta chain has just one count. The antigen remains unidentified. One entry per CDR3 protein results from TCRdb running MiXCR on the 5' RACE reads. The sample holds around 100,000 distinct CDR3 sequences; just under 9% are singletons and the top ten take under 35%. The germline V gene has CDR1 MNHEY and CDR2 SMNVEV (reference sequence). The ends lost 5 bases at V and 7 bases at J; junction bases unmatched: 10. The CDR3 sequence is 17 residues long. The sample originates from a study of CD8 T cells in ankylosing spondylitis. Broader study findings: Disease-linked clones bore a CD8+ phenotype, appearing relatively rarely in peripheral blood. Typical of ankylosing spondylitis blood, it appeared, was a TCR beta motif of seven to nine highly homologous variants.

The chain has TRBV27 and TRBJ2-1; 14 bases fit TRBD2. The source material was blood, either unsorted or a sorted T cell fraction (not recorded which). The TCR was taken from a male donor with ankylosing spondylitis. CDR3 loop: CASSLLGTSGSVNEQFF. CDR3 in DNA: TGTGCCAGCAGTCTCCTCGGGACTAGCGGGAGTGTAAATGAGCAGTTCTTC.